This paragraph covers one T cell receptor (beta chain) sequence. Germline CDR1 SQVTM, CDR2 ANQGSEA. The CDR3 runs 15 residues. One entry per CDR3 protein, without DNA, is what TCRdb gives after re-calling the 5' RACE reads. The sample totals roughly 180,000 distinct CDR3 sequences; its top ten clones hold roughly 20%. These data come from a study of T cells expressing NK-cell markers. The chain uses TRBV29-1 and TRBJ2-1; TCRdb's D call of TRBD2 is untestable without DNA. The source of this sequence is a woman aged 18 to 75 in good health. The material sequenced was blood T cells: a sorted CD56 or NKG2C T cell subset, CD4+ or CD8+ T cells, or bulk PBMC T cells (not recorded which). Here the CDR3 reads CSVEGGLEVYNEQFF.